This is a list of T cell receptor beta chains from one sample in a study of CD8 T cells in Susac syndrome. TCRdb re-analysed the immunoSEQ multiplex PCR reads in MiXCR, keeping a single row per CDR3 protein. The sample records around 200,000 distinct CDR3 sequences, over 85% being singletons. The source material was CD4+ T cells from PBMCs. Every receptor here comes from a human donor in good health. CDR3s include the opening cysteine and the closing phenylalanine or tryptophan. A D gene is named only where the DNA matches it firmly. The size field is filled for only some rows; it gives once, few, many or a size class.

D	V	J	size	CDR3	DNA
TRBD2	TRBV28	TRBJ2-1	NA	CASSLSSGGSFNEQFF	TGTGCCAGCAGTTTGAGTTCAGGCGGGAGTTTCAATGAGCAGTTCTTC
NA	TRBV2	TRBJ1-2	NA	CASTPDSNYGYTF	TGTGCCAGCACTCCCGACAGTAACTATGGCTACACCTTC
NA	TRBV3-1	TRBJ2-7	once	CASSRSGEDRREQYF	TGTGCCAGCAGCCGCTCTGGGGAAGATCGACGGGAGCAGTACTTC
NA	TRBV29-1	TRBJ1-2	NA	CSVESQYRQANGYTF	TGCAGCGTTGAATCCCAATACCGGCAGGCTAATGGCTACACCTTC
TRBD1	TRBV5-1	TRBJ1-1	NA	CASSTGTGSIPEAFF	TGCGCCAGCAGCACAGGGACAGGGTCTATACCTGAAGCTTTCTTT
NA	TRBV20-1	TRBJ2-7	NA	CSARRVISYEQYF	TGCAGTGCTAGGAGGGTGATCTCCTACGAGCAGTACTTC
TRBD1	TRBV7-6	TRBJ1-6	NA	CASSRTPGTGSSPLHF	TGTGCCAGCAGCCGAACGCCCGGGACAGGCTCTTCACCCCTCCACTTT
NA	TRBV28	TRBJ2-5	NA	CASSFDRYTETQYF	TGTGCCAGCAGCTTTGACAGGTATACGGAGACCCAGTACTTC
NA	TRBV4-1	TRBJ2-6	NA	CASSQETLTTVVFSGANVLTF	TGCGCCAGCAGCCAAGAAACCCTGACCACGGTTGTATTTAGTGGGGCCAACGTCCTGACTTTC
TRBD1	TRBV28	TRBJ2-3	NA	CASTLSGQGRDTQYF	TGTGCCAGCACCCTATCTGGACAGGGGAGGGATACGCAGTATTTT
TRBD2	TRBV9	TRBJ2-4	NA	CASSVGGTSLYF	TGTGCCAGCAGCGTGGGCGGGACTAGCCTGTACTTC
NA	TRBV5-1	TRBJ2-2	NA	CASSEGATGELFF	TGCGCCAGCAGCGAAGGCGCTACCGGGGAGCTGTTTTTT
NA	TRBV20-1	TRBJ2-1	NA	CSASYTGSYNEQFF	TGCAGTGCGAGCTACACAGGCTCCTACAATGAGCAGTTCTTC
NA	TRBV29-1	TRBJ2-1	NA	CSRGGPSGNEQFF	TGCTCACGAGGGGGCCCGAGCGGGAATGAGCAGTTCTTC
NA	TRBV15	TRBJ2-5	NA	CATSREVMYRGVKTQYF	TGTGCCACCAGCAGAGAGGTGATGTATAGAGGGGTAAAGACCCAGTACTTC
TRBD1	TRBV29-1	TRBJ2-1	NA	CSVVSAGGSYNEQFF	TGCAGCGTTGTTTCGGCAGGGGGCTCCTACAATGAGCAGTTCTTC
NA	TRBV12-3/TRBV12-4	TRBJ1-1	few	CASSLRTANTEAFF	TGTGCCAGCAGTTTGAGGACAGCGAACACTGAAGCTTTCTTT
TRBD2	TRBV5-1	TRBJ2-2	NA	CASSLGLAIGELFF	TGCGCCAGCAGCTTGGGACTAGCGATCGGGGAGCTGTTTTTT
TRBD1	TRBV29-1	TRBJ1-5	NA	CSVRQGYGNQPQHF	TGCAGCGTACGACAGGGGTACGGCAATCAGCCCCAGCATTTT
TRBD1	TRBV4-1	TRBJ1-5	NA	CASSQDGTGGYSNQPQHF	TGCGCCAGCAGCCAAGATGGGACAGGCGGTTATAGCAATCAGCCCCAGCATTTT
NA	TRBV29-1	TRBJ1-2	NA	CSVPSVGGAIGGYTF	TGCAGCGTTCCCTCCGTGGGGGGGGCAATCGGTGGCTACACCTTC
TRBD1	TRBV7-2	TRBJ2-3	NA	CASSLATGTVTDTQYF	TGTGCCAGCAGCTTAGCGACCGGGACAGTCACAGATACGCAGTATTTT
NA	TRBV30	TRBJ1-4	NA	CAWSPPRNTNEKLFF	TGTGCCTGGAGTCCCCCACGGAATACTAATGAAAAACTGTTTTTT